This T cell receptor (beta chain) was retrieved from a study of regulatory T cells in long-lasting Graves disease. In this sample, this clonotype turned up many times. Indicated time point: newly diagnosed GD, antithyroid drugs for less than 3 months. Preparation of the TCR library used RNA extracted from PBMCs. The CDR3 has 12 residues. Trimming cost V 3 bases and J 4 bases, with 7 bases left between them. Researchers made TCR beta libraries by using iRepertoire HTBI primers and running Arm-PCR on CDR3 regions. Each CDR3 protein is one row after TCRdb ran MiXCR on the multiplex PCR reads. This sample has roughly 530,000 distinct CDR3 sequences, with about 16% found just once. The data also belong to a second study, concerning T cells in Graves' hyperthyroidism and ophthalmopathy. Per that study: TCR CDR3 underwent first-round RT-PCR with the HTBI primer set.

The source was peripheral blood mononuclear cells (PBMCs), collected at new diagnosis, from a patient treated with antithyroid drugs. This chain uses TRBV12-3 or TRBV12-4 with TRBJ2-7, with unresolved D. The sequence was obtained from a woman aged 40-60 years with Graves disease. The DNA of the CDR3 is TGTGCCAGCAGTTTGTGGGTTTACGAGCAGTACTTC. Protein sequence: CASSLWVYEQYF.